The 9 T cell receptor beta chains below come from one sample, sequenced in a study of OX40 agonist ivuxolimab in advanced cancers. Library generation was performed with the immunoSEQ multiplex PCR assay. TCRdb carries this immuneACCESS record with in-frame sequences only. Its versions omit some clonotypes, under half of them owing to an unresolved V gene in the studies checked, with the rest unexplained. For this sample there are about 83,000 clones; about 88% appear just once. Around 0.7% of the sample rests with the top ten. The sample here was CD4+ or CD8+ T cells sorted from blood, taken in a trial of the OX40 agonist ivuxolimab. The receptors shown here come from an adult with an advanced solid tumor such as melanoma, head and neck, liver or kidney cancer.

V gene TRBV4-1 combines with J gene TRBJ1-2, with 7 bases identical to TRBD1. Germline V gives CDR1 MGHRA, CDR2 YSYEKL. V trimming: 1 base; J trimming: 4 bases; junction bases outside the gene matches: 3. The CDR3 length is 14 residues. CDR3 region: CASSQGRGLYGYTF. CDR3 coding DNA: TGCGCCAGCAGCCAAGGTAGGGGGCTCTATGGCTACACCTTC.

The rearrangement uses TRBV4-1 and TRBJ2-5, with 10 bases lining up with TRBD1. Germline values: CDR1 MGHRA, CDR2 YSYEKL. The CDR3 contains 15 residues. V gave up 1 base and J gave up 5 bases; unmatched junction bases: 4. CDR3 residues: CASSQAPGQGETQYF. The CDR3 DNA sequence: TGCGCCAGCAGCCAAGCTCCGGGACAGGGGGAGACCCAGTACTTC.

CDR3 sequence (DNA): TGCAGTGCTAGACTGGTTAGAGGCTACACCTTC. Translated: CSARLVRGYTF. The chain links TRBV20-1 to TRBJ1-2; D is ambiguous. The CDR3 covers 11 residues. V was cut by 2 bases and J by 8 bases, with 9 bases left in between. CDR1 and CDR2 (germline): DFQATT, SNEGSKA (reference sequence).

V is TRBV6-6 and J is TRBJ1-2, with 9 nucleotides matching TRBD1. Trimming cost V 7 bases and J 6 bases; bases outside gene matches: 9. Germline lookup yields CDR1 MNHNY and CDR2 SVGAGI (reference sequence). The CDR3 sequence is 14 residues long. This chain's CDR3 is CASTSGTGPNGYTF. As DNA, the CDR3 is TGTGCCAGCACCTCCGGGACAGGGCCTAATGGCTACACCTTC.

V usage is TRBV4-1 and J usage is TRBJ2-5; 7 nucleotides line up with TRBD1. The J segment lost 5 bases and the V segment lost 0 bases, leaving 6 bases of the junction unmatched. Germline lookup yields CDR1 MGHRA and CDR2 YSYEKL. The CDR3 sequence is 15 residues long. The CDR3 is CASSQELRGFETQYF. The CDR3 DNA follows: TGCGCCAGCAGCCAAGAGCTCAGGGGGTTTGAGACCCAGTACTTC.

This clone has just one count. The rearrangement uses TRBV19 and TRBJ2-3, with D possibly matching TRBD1 (5 bases). Trimming pared 5 bases from V and 1 base from J, leaving 10 bases between. Germline CDR1 is LNHDA and CDR2 is SQIVND (reference sequence). The CDR3 covers 14 residues. CDR3 loop: CASSELTGTDTQYF. CDR3 in DNA: TGTGCCAGTAGTGAACTGACAGGCACAGATACGCAGTATTTT.

The CDR3 loop is CASSEENQETQYF. The DNA for the CDR3 is TGTGCCAGCAGTGAGGAGAACCAAGAGACCCAGTACTTC. The rearrangement links TRBV25-1 to TRBJ2-5; D call uncertain. The V and J ends lost 3 bases and 0 bases respectively, with 5 bases between them. Germline V lookup: CDR1 MGHDK, CDR2 SYGVNS. CDR3 length equals 13 residues.

The chain couples TRBV5-4 to TRBJ1-6, with D possibly being TRBD1 (6 bases). Looked up from germline, CDR1 is SGHNT and CDR2 is YYREEE (reference sequence). Trimming removed 7 bases from V and 2 bases from J, with 13 bases in between. The CDR3 runs 15 residues. CDR3 residues: CASGREGAYNSPLHF. CDR3 DNA: TGTGCCAGCGGGAGGGAGGGGGCCTATAATTCACCCCTCCACTTT.

The gene calls are TRBV7-9 and TRBJ1-5; D gene uncertain. The CDR3 runs 13 residues. Germline assignment: CDR1 SEHNR and CDR2 FQNEAQ (reference sequence). The V and J ends lost 2 bases and 5 bases respectively, with 7 bases between them. The CDR3 protein is CASSLRTHQPQHF. CDR3 DNA: TGTGCCAGCAGCTTACGGACGCATCAGCCCCAGCATTTT.